This T cell receptor beta chain was retrieved from a study of radiation and T cells in renal cell carcinoma. Study-wide results and caveats: Without pretreatment biopsies, baseline tumor clonotype presence was undetermined.

The method was immunoSEQ multiplex PCR; TCRdb's version includes in-frame clones alone and lacks a portion of them. The table has about 49,000 clones, 83% seen once; the top ten hold 30% to 35%. Germline CDR1 SGHDT, CDR2 YYEEEE. With V trimmed by 4 bases and J by 1 base, 8 bases remained unmatched. This CDR3 is 15 amino acids long. As for time point: baseline pretreatment blood. As for treatment: 15 Gy SBRT to primary tumor, nephrectomy 4 weeks later. Radiation-treated patients gave blood at baseline, week 2 and week 4. Notes on this clone: Its antigen is unknown.

The J gene is TRBJ2-7, the V gene TRBV5-6; TRBD1 agrees at 7 bases. This receptor was obtained from a woman in her seventies with renal cell carcinoma. The material sequenced was blood, taken from a patient whose treatment included radiotherapy and nephrectomy. CDR3: CASSRTGVGSYEQYF. The CDR3 nucleotides are TGTGCCAGCAGCCGAACAGGGGTCGGTTCCTACGAGCAGTACTTC.